Reported below is one TCR beta chain. What it binds is unknown. The data stem from a study of cytomegalovirus exposure and HLA in healthy donors. Study at large: Within an early data release were about 85 million unique TCRs drawn from HLA-typed donors.

CDR3 length: 17 residues. Germline CDR1 KGHSH, CDR2 LQKENI. V shed 9 bases and J 6 bases; nucleotides not matched to a gene: 22. Broader study findings: A later analysis found most CMV-associated TCR beta chains apparently HLA-restricted.

PCR employed 60 Vbeta and 13 Jbeta primers. TCRdb keeps only in-frame clones here, not all; method: immunoSEQ multiplex PCR. The sample lists 120,000 or so clones; around 80% were seen once. The donors gave bone marrow, and they were healthy. The chain combines TRBV18 with TRBJ2-7; the match to TRBD2 covers 8 bases. Sequences were obtained from PBMCs. The TCR originated in a man under 40 in good health and CMV-seropositive. CDR3 loop: CARQPEILAASYGEQYF. In DNA, the CDR3 is TGTGCCAGACAACCCGAGATACTAGCGGCGTCGTACGGCGAGCAGTACTTC.